One sample yielded the 32 T cell receptor beta chains listed below, sequenced in a study of glioma-infiltrating T cells after dendritic cell vaccination. Regarding time point: after dendritic cell vaccination, including at tumor progression/relapse. Autologous tumor lysate was loaded overnight onto monocyte-derived dendritic cells grown less than 8 days with IL-4 and GM-CSF. This table comes from immunoSEQ multiplex PCR, and its TCRdb copy is limited to in-frame clones, with some not included. Here the sample spans about 2,500 clones, 85% being singletons. The specimen comprised tumor tissue, sampled after dendritic cell vaccination. These TCRs come from a human donor with glioblastoma.

The chain is built from TRBV15 and TRBJ2-3, with D possibly being TRBD2 (7 bases). The CDR3 runs to 17 residues. Germline values: CDR1 LNHNV, CDR2 YYDKDF (reference sequence). Trimming left V 6 bases short and J 6 bases short, with 25 bases between. The CDR3 here is CATRETRRGRGHDTQYF. DNA for the CDR3: TGTGCCACCAGGGAGACCCGGAGGGGGAGGGGACATGATACGCAGTATTTT. Using reference TRBV15 and TRBJ2-3 for the parts outside the CDR3, the full variable domain is DAMVIQNPRYQVTQFGKPVTLSCSQTLNHNVMYWYQQKSSQAPKLLFHYYDKDFNNEADTPDNFQSRRPNTSFCFLDIRSPGLGDTAMYLCATRETRRGRGHDTQYFGPGTRLTVL.

The J gene is TRBJ1-5, the V gene TRBV30, with D possibly TRBD1 on 5 matching bases. Germline V gene lookup returns CDR1 GTSNPN and CDR2 SVGIG (reference sequence). The CDR3 has 16 amino acids. Trimming cost V 3 bases and J 3 bases, with 18 bases left between them. CDR3 nucleotides: TGTGCCTGGAGCGCAGCTCCAGGGAGGGCCAATCAGCCCCAGCATTTT. It is translated as CAWSAAPGRANQPQHF.

The rearrangement joins TRBV6-1 to TRBJ2-5; TRBD2 is a possible D gene (6 bases). Germline loops: CDR1 MNHNS, CDR2 SASEGT. The V end was cut by 2 bases, the J end by 5 bases, with 15 bases between. CDR3 size: 15 residues. The CDR3 is CASSEIAGTTETQYF. As DNA, the CDR3 is TGTGCCAGCAGTGAAATTGCGGGAACAACCGAGACCCAGTACTTC.

V is TRBV6-5 and J is TRBJ1-4, with D possibly matching TRBD1 (5 bases). Between the trimmed V and J ends, which lost 2 bases and 7 bases, there was a span of 11 bases. Germline V gene sequence: CDR1 MNHEY, CDR2 SVGAGI. The length of the CDR3 is 14 residues. The CDR3 is CASSYGGAFEKLFF. DNA for the CDR3: TGTGCCAGCAGTTACGGAGGGGCATTTGAAAAACTGTTTTTT.

This chain uses TRBV7-2 with TRBJ2-1, with 8 bases identical to TRBD2. Germline CDR1 and CDR2: SGHTA and FQGNSA. The CDR3 runs 15 residues. The J segment lost 6 bases and the V segment lost 1 base, leaving 5 bases of the junction unmatched. The CDR3, as DNA: TGTGCCAGCAGCTTAGTGTCCAGCGGGAGCAATGAGCAGTTCTTC. Translated, it gives CASSLVSSGSNEQFF.

The genes are TRBV30 and TRBJ1-5, with 8 bases matching TRBD1. The J segment lost 7 bases and the V segment lost 2 bases, leaving 10 bases of the junction unmatched. The germline gives CDR1 GTSNPN, CDR2 SVGIG (reference sequence). This CDR3 is built from 15 residues. The CDR3 region has the DNA TGTGCCTGGAGTATAGGGCAGGGGGCACGACAGCCCCAGCATTTT. It codes for CAWSIGQGARQPQHF.

In this sample, this clone turned up a few times. The gene calls are TRBV4-3 and TRBJ1-2; D perhaps matches TRBD1 (6 bases). Germline V gene data show CDR1 as LGHNA and CDR2 as YSLEER. Between the trimmed V and J ends, which lost 0 bases and 13 bases, there was a span of 12 bases. The CDR3 covers 12 residues. Written as DNA, the CDR3 is TGCGCCAGCAGCCAAGATCGGCAGGGGATCACCTTC. Its protein is CASSQDRQGITF.

This chain joins TRBV6-6 and TRBJ1-2, with 10 bases matching TRBD1. The germline V gene has CDR1 MNHNY and CDR2 SVGAGI (reference sequence). This CDR3 is 16 amino acids long. After removal of 5 bases from V and 5 bases from J, the junction contained 11 bases not matched to a gene. The CDR3 DNA is TGTGCCAGCAGTACTGGAGCGGGACAGGGGAGTTATGGCTACACCTTC. The encoded protein is CASSTGAGQGSYGYTF.

This clone came up a few times. The chain is built from TRBV28 and TRBJ1-4; TRBD1 matches at 10 bases. The CDR3 is 13 amino acids. Germline values: CDR1 MDHEN, CDR2 SYDVKM. V lost 2 bases and J lost 16; bases outside the gene matches: 7. This CDR3 is CASSLSLGTGEFF. CDR3 DNA: TGTGCCAGCAGTTTAAGTCTCGGGACAGGGGAGTTTTTT.

V gene TRBV6-1 combines with J gene TRBJ1-5; D remains unclear. Germline V gene data show CDR1 as MNHNS and CDR2 as SASEGT. The CDR3 totals 13 residues. V shed 8 bases and J shed 2 bases, with 10 bases lying between them. The CDR3 nucleotides are TGTGCCAGCGAGGTGGTGGGCAATCAGCCCCAGCATTTT. It is translated as CASEVVGNQPQHF.

V and J are TRBV5-1 and TRBJ2-3; TRBD2 matches at 12 bases. The CDR3 spans 15 residues. Germline CDR1 and CDR2: SGHRS and YFSETQ. J was trimmed by 7 bases and V by 5 bases; bases with no gene match: 8. CDR3 protein: CASRELAGGPNTQYF. CDR3 DNA sequence: TGCGCCAGCAGAGAACTAGCGGGAGGACCGAATACGCAGTATTTT.

This clone was seen more than once but under ten times. The rearrangement links TRBV4-2 to TRBJ2-4, with 7 bases fitting TRBD1. With 4 bases clipped from V and 5 bases from J, the junction kept 5 bases outside the gene matches. CDR3 length: 14 residues. Germline CDR1 LGHNA, CDR2 YNFKEQ. DNA of the CDR3: TGTGCCAGCAGCCGTACAGGGGTGGAAAACATTCAGTACTTC. As protein: CASSRTGVENIQYF.

The chain couples TRBV27 to TRBJ2-3; D is possibly TRBD1 (6 bases). This CDR3 contains 19 residues. Trimming took off 8 bases at V and 0 bases at J, with 27 bases between the two ends. The germline CDR1 and CDR2 sequences are MNHEY and SMNVEV (reference sequence). The CDR3, as DNA: TGTGCCAGCGAGGTAGGCCCGACAGGTTGGGGTGCTAGCACAGATACGCAGTATTTT. It specifies CASEVGPTGWGASTDTQYF.

This chain links TRBV11-2 with TRBJ2-7; TRBD2 agrees at 11 bases. V lost 6 bases, J lost 0 bases, and 4 bases stayed unmatched. The CDR3 covers 15 residues. Per germline, CDR1 SGHAT and CDR2 FQNNGV. The CDR3 region is CASRYTSGGSYEQYF. CDR3 DNA: TGTGCCAGCAGGTACACTAGCGGGGGCTCCTACGAGCAGTACTTC.

The chain is built from TRBV5-1 and TRBJ2-2; tentatively, D is TRBD1 (6 bases). CDR3 length: 15 residues. Trimming shortened V by 4 bases and J by 4 bases, and 14 bases separated the two germline ends. Germline-derived CDR1 and CDR2 are SGHRS and YFSETQ. CDR3: CASSIGTSFTGELFF. The DNA of the CDR3 is TGCGCCAGCAGCATCGGGACATCGTTCACCGGGGAGCTGTTTTTT. Based on the CDR3 plus reference TRBV5-1 and TRBJ2-2, the full variable domain is KAGVTQTPRYLIKTRGQQVTLSCSPISGHRSVSWYQQTPGQGLQFLFEYFSETQRNKGNFPGRFSGRQFSNSRSEMNVSTLELGDSALYLCASSIGTSFTGELFFGEGSRLTVL.

The chain employs TRBV7-9 and TRBJ1-1, with 10 bases aligning to TRBD1. There are 16 residues in the CDR3. J was trimmed by 7 bases and V by 5 bases; bases with no gene match: 13. Germline loops: CDR1 SEHNR, CDR2 FQNEAQ (reference sequence). As DNA, the CDR3 is TGTGCCAGCAGCCAAGGACAGGGGGGGACTTTGGTTGAAGCTTTCTTT. Its protein product is CASSQGQGGTLVEAFF.

The chain is built from TRBV6-1 and TRBJ2-1; D possibly corresponds to TRBD2 (6 bases). This CDR3 is built from 13 residues. Germline values: CDR1 MNHNS, CDR2 SASEGT. Trimming took 4 bases from V and 10 from J, leaving 14 bases between them. The CDR3 reads CASSATAAGEQFF. CDR3 sequence (DNA): TGTGCCAGCAGTGCGACAGCGGCGGGAGAGCAGTTCTTC.

This clone has a single count. V is TRBV5-1 and J is TRBJ2-6; 9 bases map to TRBD2. Per germline, CDR1 SGHRS and CDR2 YFSETQ. With V trimmed by 5 bases and J by 2 bases, 14 bases remained unmatched. The CDR3 has 19 amino acids. The CDR3, as DNA: TGCGCCAGCAGAGGGACTAGCTACACTTTGGGCCCTGGGGCCAACGTCCTGACTTTC. Translation gives CASRGTSYTLGPGANVLTF.

The chain has TRBV7-9 and TRBJ2-7; maybe TRBD1 (6 bases). The ends were cut back, 3 bases at V and 2 bases at J, with 8 bases in the middle. Germline CDR1 and CDR2: SEHNR and FQNEAQ (reference sequence). This CDR3 has 13 amino acids. The CDR3 loop reads CASSFQGTYEQYF. CDR3 bases: TGTGCCAGCAGCTTTCAGGGGACCTACGAGCAGTACTTC.

This sequence joins TRBV21-1 and TRBJ1-5; the table's D gene call, TRBD1, was not cross checked with the DNA. TRBV21-1 has pseudogene status. There are 20 residues in the CDR3. CDR3 nucleotide sequence: TGTGCCAGCAGCAAATTTATGGGACATTCGAGCTCGGTTGGCAATCAGCCCCAGCATTTT. Translating gives CASSKFMGHSSSVGNQPQHF.

The chain has TRBV7-9 and TRBJ2-2, with 8 bases lining up with TRBD2. The trim removed 2 bases at V and 4 bases at J, leaving 3 bases unmatched. CDR1 is SEHNR, CDR2 FQNEAQ, per germline (reference sequence). The CDR3 loop spans 15 amino acids. The CDR3 DNA reads as TGTGCCAGCAGCTTATACCTAGCGGGCACCGGGGAGCTGTTTTTT. This codes for CASSLYLAGTGELFF.

J is TRBJ2-7 and V is TRBV7-3; no firm D call. Trimming shortened V by 2 bases and J by 6 bases, and 14 bases separated the two germline ends. CDR1 SGHTA and CDR2 FQGTGA come from the germline V gene. This CDR3 has 14 residues. CDR3 nucleotide sequence: TGTGCCAGCAGCTTATCTGGGCCCCTCGCCGAGCAGTACTTC. Protein product: CASSLSGPLAEQYF.

V is TRBV5-4 and J is TRBJ1-1, with a tentative D call TRBD1 (6 bases). The germline V and J ends were trimmed by 0 bases and 0 bases, with 15 bases remaining between them. CDR3 length equals 17 residues. Germline V gene sequence: CDR1 SGHNT, CDR2 YYREEE (reference sequence). CDR3 sequence: CASSLDPAGVVNTEAFF. The CDR3 DNA reads TGTGCCAGCAGCTTGGATCCCGCAGGGGTGGTGAACACTGAAGCTTTCTTT.

The V and J genes are TRBV29-1 and TRBJ1-1; D unresolved. Germline V CDR1 and CDR2: SQVTM, ANQGSEA. The length of the CDR3 is 14 residues. V shed 4 bases and J shed 5 bases, with 17 bases lying between them. The CDR3 is CSVGKAALGTEAFF. The CDR3 DNA is TGCAGCGTTGGGAAGGCAGCGCTCGGGACTGAAGCTTTCTTT.

The chain employs TRBV5-1 and TRBJ2-1; TRBD1 matches at 9 bases. CDR3 size: 15 residues. The junction had 9 bases not matched to a gene; V was cut back by 6 bases and J by 5 bases. Germline V gives CDR1 SGHRS, CDR2 YFSETQ. The CDR3 bases are TGCGCCAGCACCTACGGGACAGGGAGTAACAATGAGCAGTTCTTC. As protein: CASTYGTGSNNEQFF.

This chain joins TRBV15 and TRBJ2-3; the match to TRBD2 covers 13 bases. With V trimmed by 10 bases and J by 3 bases, 10 bases remained unmatched. This CDR3 region has 16 residues. Germline V gives CDR1 LNHNV, CDR2 YYDKDF (reference sequence). CDR3 coding DNA: TGTGCCATTAGACTAGCGGGGGGTCCTTTTACAGATACGCAGTATTTT. It specifies CAIRLAGGPFTDTQYF.

The gene calls are TRBV5-1 and TRBJ1-2; TRBD1 aligns across 12 bases. The ends lost 2 bases at V and 6 bases at J; junction bases unmatched: 2. The CDR3 loop spans 14 amino acids. Germline V gene sequence: CDR1 SGHRS, CDR2 YFSETQ. The CDR3 nucleotides read TGCGCCAGCAGCTTAGGGACAGGGGGCGATGGCTACACCTTC. This gives the protein CASSLGTGGDGYTF.

The V call is TRBV5-5, the J call TRBJ2-3; D is possibly TRBD2 (5 bases). The CDR3 sequence is 16 residues long. Trimming took off 4 bases at V and 2 bases at J, with 17 bases between the two ends. Germline CDR1 is SGHKS and CDR2 is YYEKEE (reference sequence). The chain's CDR3 is CASSPKASLATDTQYF. As DNA, the CDR3 is TGTGCCAGCAGCCCCAAGGCGAGCCTAGCCACAGATACGCAGTATTTT.

The chain recombines TRBV20-1 with TRBJ1-3; D is unresolved. The germline CDR1 and CDR2 sequences are DFQATT and SNEGSKA (reference sequence). Between the trimmed V and J ends, which lost 6 bases and 0 bases, there was a span of 3 bases. CDR3 length equals 11 residues. CDR3 in amino acids: CSAVSGNTIYF. The CDR3 nucleotides are TGCAGTGCCGTCTCTGGAAACACCATATATTTT.

The chain is built from TRBV4-1 and TRBJ2-1; 10 bases fit TRBD2. Germline loops: CDR1 MGHRA, CDR2 YSYEKL. V shed 3 bases, J shed 6 bases, and the junction held 8 bases outside the gene matches. The CDR3 has 16 residues. The CDR3 region has the DNA TGCGCCAGCAGCCAGCCAAGCGGGAGGGCCTCCAATGAGCAGTTCTTC. This sequence encodes CASSQPSGRASNEQFF.

This clone was seen a few times. The chain links TRBV5-4 to TRBJ1-2; tentatively, D is TRBD1 (5 bases). The ends were cut back, 5 bases at V and 4 bases at J, with 15 bases in the middle. This CDR3 comprises 14 residues. Germline assignment: CDR1 SGHNT and CDR2 YYREEE (reference sequence). In nucleotides, the CDR3 is TGTGCCAGCAGAGGGGAGGGATGGGGCTATGGCTACACCTTC. Encoded protein: CASRGEGWGYGYTF.

The CDR3 DNA reads TGTGCCAGCGGACCAATTCAGGGCTCCTACACCTTC. This codes for CASGPIQGSYTF. The chain couples TRBV27 to TRBJ1-2; TRBD1 might be the D (5 bases). Trimming shortened V by 8 bases and J by 10 bases, and 17 bases separated the two germline ends. From germline, CDR1 is MNHEY and CDR2 SMNVEV (reference sequence). The CDR3 is 12 amino acids.